The 32 T cell receptor beta chains in this list originate from one sample, sequenced in a study of blood T cell repertoires in COVID-19. The assay was immunoSEQ multiplex PCR, and TCRdb's table has in-frame clones only and misses some. Of around 200,000 clones in the sample, approximately 79% were seen once. Sequenced: peripheral blood. Every receptor here comes from a young man with active or convalescent COVID-19.

The genes are TRBV3-1 (or the pseudogene TRBV3-2) and TRBJ1-3; the match to TRBD1 covers 10 bases. The CDR3 has 16 residues. With 4 bases clipped from V and 0 bases from J, the junction kept 3 bases outside the gene matches. From germline, CDR1 is LGHDT and CDR2 YNNKEL (reference sequence). The CDR3 DNA follows: TGTGCCAGCAGCCGGGGGACAGGGGACTCTGGAAACACCATATATTTT. It encodes CASSRGTGDSGNTIYF.

J is TRBJ1-2 and V is TRBV28; 7 nucleotides align to TRBD1. Germline V lookup: CDR1 MDHEN, CDR2 SYDVKM. Trimming removed 6 bases from V and 3 bases from J; junction bases left unmatched: 13. The CDR3 is 16 amino acids. This CDR3 reads CASSPVAGQIDYGYTF. CDR3 DNA: TGTGCCAGCAGCCCCGTGGCGGGACAGATTGACTATGGCTACACCTTC.

The rearrangement links TRBV7-9 to TRBJ1-4, with D maybe TRBD1 (5 bases). The CDR3 is 14 residues long. Germline lookup yields CDR1 SEHNR and CDR2 FQNEAQ (reference sequence). The V end was cut by 2 bases, the J end by 4 bases, with 8 bases between. The CDR3 spells CASSLQGGNEKLFF. In DNA form, the CDR3 reads TGTGCCAGCAGCTTACAGGGAGGTAATGAAAAACTGTTTTTT.

The chain recombines TRBV27 with TRBJ2-3; TRBD1 might be the D (6 bases). CDR1 and CDR2 (germline): MNHEY, SMNVEV (reference sequence). The V and J ends lost 6 bases and 4 bases respectively, with 17 bases between them. The CDR3 has 15 residues. The DNA of the CDR3 is TGTGCCAGCAGCTCACCTCAGGGGCGAGCAGATACGCAGTATTTT. This sequence encodes CASSSPQGRADTQYF.

The chain employs TRBV6-5 and TRBJ1-1; D is unclear. Trimming removed 0 bases from V and 2 bases from J, with 10 bases in between. CDR3 size: 15 residues. Per the germline V gene, CDR1 is MNHEY and CDR2 is SVGAGI. The CDR3 DNA is TGTGCCAGCAGTTACTCGCAACAGCAAAACACTGAAGCTTTCTTT. This codes for CASSYSQQQNTEAFF.

V gene TRBV19 combines with J gene TRBJ1-3, with D possibly TRBD1 on 5 matching bases. Trimming shortened V by 3 bases and J by 0 bases, and 12 bases separated the two germline ends. CDR1 LNHDA and CDR2 SQIVND come from the germline V gene (reference sequence). This CDR3 is built from 16 residues. The CDR3 region is CASSMLGDSSGNTIYF. The CDR3 DNA is TGTGCCAGTAGTATGTTAGGGGACTCCTCTGGAAACACCATATATTTT. The variable domain in full, completed from reference TRBV19 and TRBJ1-3, reads DGGITQSPKYLFRKEGQNVTLSCEQNLNHDAMYWYRQDPGQGLRLIYYSQIVNDFQKGDIAEGYSVSREKKESFPLTVTSAQKNPTAFYLCASSMLGDSSGNTIYFGEGSWLTVV.

V and J are TRBV30 and TRBJ1-2; possibly TRBD1 for D (5 bases). CDR1 is GTSNPN, CDR2 SVGIG, per germline (reference sequence). The CDR3 is made up of 12 amino acids. V was clipped by 4 bases and J by 2 bases, with 8 bases between them. CDR3 sequence: CAWTRQNYGYTF. CDR3 DNA sequence: TGTGCCTGGACGCGACAGAACTATGGCTACACCTTC.

This clone was seen more than once but under ten times. This rearrangement joins TRBV19 to TRBJ2-2; TRBD1 might be the D (5 bases). CDR3 length equals 15 residues. Trimming removed 2 bases at V and 6 bases at J, with 13 bases between. Per the germline V gene, CDR1 is LNHDA and CDR2 is SQIVND (reference sequence). In DNA, the CDR3 is TGTGCCAGTAGTATAACCCATACAGGAGCCGGGGAGCTGTTTTTT. Translated, it gives CASSITHTGAGELFF. Full variable domain (missing parts from reference TRBV19 and TRBJ2-2): DGGITQSPKYLFRKEGQNVTLSCEQNLNHDAMYWYRQDPGQGLRLIYYSQIVNDFQKGDIAEGYSVSREKKESFPLTVTSAQKNPTAFYLCASSITHTGAGELFFGEGSRLTVL.

V is TRBV9 and J is TRBJ2-2; 10 bases fit TRBD1. CDR1 and CDR2 from the germline V gene are SGDLS and YYNGEE. This CDR3 has 15 amino acids. The V gene end was trimmed by 4 bases and the J gene end by 4 bases; junction bases not matched to a gene: 4. This chain's CDR3 is CASSPGQGSTGELFF. The DNA for the CDR3 is TGTGCCAGCAGCCCGGGACAGGGGAGCACCGGGGAGCTGTTTTTT.

This clone was seen once. The rearrangement links TRBV5-1 to TRBJ1-5, with no clear D. The CDR3 spans 15 residues. Trimming cost V 0 bases and J 5 bases, with 12 bases left between them. Germline CDR1 SGHRS, CDR2 YFSETQ. The CDR3 sequence: CASSLGTTPHQPQHF. In DNA form, the CDR3 reads TGCGCCAGCAGCTTGGGTACTACACCTCATCAGCCCCAGCATTTT.

J is TRBJ1-1 and V is TRBV2, with a possible D match to TRBD1 (6 bases). V dropped 3 bases and J dropped 1 base, with 15 bases sitting between them. Per the germline V gene, CDR1 is SNHLY and CDR2 is FYNNEI. The CDR3 loop spans 16 amino acids. In nucleotides, the CDR3 is TGTGCCAGCAGTGACCAAGGGACATACTCGAACACTGAAGCTTTCTTT. Amino acids: CASSDQGTYSNTEAFF.

J is TRBJ2-4 and V is TRBV18, with 8 positions matching TRBD1. After removal of 3 bases from V and 5 bases from J, the junction contained 9 bases not matched to a gene. CDR1 is KGHSH and CDR2 is LQKENI in the germline V gene. CDR3 length: 16 residues. The CDR3 is CASSPTLTGAQNIQYF. The CDR3 nucleotides read TGTGCCAGCTCACCGACCTTGACAGGGGCCCAAAACATTCAGTACTTC.

The chain uses TRBV30 and TRBJ1-2; D is perhaps TRBD1 (6 bases). Germline V CDR1 and CDR2: GTSNPN, SVGIG (reference sequence). The CDR3 is 15 amino acids. Trimming took 4 bases from V and 7 from J, leaving 22 bases between them. In DNA, the CDR3 is TGTGCCTGGAACCATCTAGCAGGGGAAGGAGGTGGCTACACCTTC. It codes for CAWNHLAGEGGGYTF.

This clone was observed a few times. The gene calls are TRBV6-1 and TRBJ1-1; the D gene is possibly TRBD1 (5 bases). CDR1 and CDR2 (germline): MNHNS, SASEGT. V lost 2 bases and J 6 bases, leaving 16 bases between the germline ends. CDR3 length equals 15 residues. The DNA for the CDR3 is TGTGCCAGCAGTGAAAGGGGTGGGGCTGCCGCTGAAGCTTTCTTT. Protein sequence: CASSERGGAAAEAFF.

In its sample, this clone was seen once. The chain has TRBV29-1 and TRBJ2-3; 8 bases are a match to TRBD1. This CDR3 is built from 13 residues. The V and J ends lost 7 bases and 0 bases, in that order; junction bases with no gene match: 3. CDR1 and CDR2 (germline): SQVTM, ANQGSEA. In DNA, the CDR3 is TGCAGCGGACAGGGGCCGAGCACAGATACGCAGTATTTT. It is translated as CSGQGPSTDTQYF.

The chain carries TRBV9 and TRBJ1-4; 10 bases align to TRBD1. The CDR3 length is 15 residues. J lost 2 bases, V lost 3 bases, and 1 base had no gene match. Germline CDR1 is SGDLS and CDR2 is YYNGEE. The CDR3 DNA sequence: TGTGCCAGCAGCGGACAGGGGGCTACTAATGAAAAACTGTTTTTT. Protein: CASSGQGATNEKLFF. Variable domain in full (rest from reference TRBV9 and TRBJ1-4): DSGVTQTPKHLITATGQRVTLRCSPRSGDLSVYWYQQSLDQGLQFLIQYYNGEERAKGNILERFSAQQFPDLHSELNLSSLELGDSALYFCASSGQGATNEKLFFGSGTQLSVL.

The rearrangement links TRBV18 to TRBJ2-1, with 9 positions matching TRBD2. The V gene's germline CDR1 is KGHSH and CDR2 LQKENI. This CDR3 region has 16 residues. The ends lost 1 base at V and 5 bases at J; junction bases unmatched: 6. The CDR3 spells CASSPRSTSGNNEQFF. The CDR3 region has the DNA TGTGCCAGCTCACCACGGTCGACTAGCGGTAACAATGAGCAGTTCTTC. The complete variable domain, with remaining parts taken from reference TRBV18 and TRBJ2-1, reads NAGVMQNPRHLVRRRGQEARLRCSPMKGHSHVYWYRQLPEEGLKFMVYLQKENIIDESGMPKERFSAEFPKEGPSILRIQQVVRGDSAAYFCASSPRSTSGNNEQFFGPGTRLTVL.

The CDR3 nucleotides are TGCGCCAGCAGCTTGGGTCCCCAGGGACAGCCCCAGCATTTT. Protein product: CASSLGPQGQPQHF. The chain is built from TRBV5-1 and TRBJ1-5, with D possibly TRBD1 on 5 matching bases. The V end lost 0 bases, the J end lost 7 bases, and 11 bases lay between the germline ends. CDR3 size: 14 residues. Per germline, CDR1 SGHRS and CDR2 YFSETQ.

V and J are TRBV7-9 and TRBJ1-1; the D is unclear. Germline CDR1 reads SEHNR; CDR2 reads FQNEAQ (reference sequence). The CDR3 has 12 amino acids. V was clipped by 1 base and J by 8 bases, with 8 bases between them. CDR3 in DNA: TGTGCCAGCAGCTTAGTGGCCCAAGAAGCTTTCTTT. This gives the protein CASSLVAQEAFF.

The chain is built from TRBV5-1 and TRBJ1-4; TRBD1 agrees at 7 bases. Germline V lookup: CDR1 SGHRS, CDR2 YFSETQ. Trimming took 3 bases from V and 2 from J; bases not matched to a gene: 4. CDR3 length: 15 amino acids. The DNA of the CDR3 is TGCGCCAGCAGCTCTGCAGGGGGGACTAATGAAAAACTGTTTTTT. Translation gives CASSSAGGTNEKLFF.

In this sample, this clone turned up a few times. The gene calls are TRBV9 and TRBJ1-4, with 8 bases identical to TRBD1. There are 14 residues in the CDR3. Germline CDR1 reads SGDLS; CDR2 reads YYNGEE. The V and J ends lost 2 bases and 8 bases, in that order; junction bases with no gene match: 5. CDR3: CASSVDRVWEKLFF. The CDR3 nucleotides read TGTGCCAGCAGCGTGGACAGGGTGTGGGAAAAACTGTTTTTT.

The genes are TRBV4-1 and TRBJ1-1; D might be TRBD1 (6 bases). This CDR3 contains 16 residues. Germline CDR1 is MGHRA and CDR2 is YSYEKL. Trimming stripped 1 base from V and 4 bases from J, with 16 bases between. CDR3 nucleotide sequence: TGCGCCAGCAGCCAAGGTCAGGGGCCGGCCGGCACTGAAGCTTTCTTT. Translation gives CASSQGQGPAGTEAFF.

The table lists this clone with a few counts. The gene calls are TRBV24-1 and TRBJ1-2; 8 bases match TRBD1. The CDR3 is made up of 16 amino acids. The germline gives CDR1 KGHDR, CDR2 SFDVKD. V trimming: 4 bases; J trimming: 4 bases; junction bases outside the gene matches: 10. For the CDR3, the DNA is TGTGCCACCAGTGAGGGGGACAGGCCGGGCGGCTATGGCTACACCTTC. Translated, it gives CATSEGDRPGGYGYTF.

J is TRBJ1-2 and V is TRBV11-3; D not certain. Germline V gene sequence: CDR1 SGHNT, CDR2 YENEEA. There are 13 residues in the CDR3. Trimming removed 5 bases from V and 5 bases from J, with 12 bases in between. The CDR3 DNA reads TGTGCCAGCAGCCACCTAACTGGTTATGGCTACACCTTC. It encodes CASSHLTGYGYTF.

The chain couples TRBV3-1 (or the pseudogene TRBV3-2) to TRBJ2-2; 14 bases fit TRBD2. This CDR3 spans 19 amino acids. CDR1 and CDR2 (germline): LGHDT, YNNKEL (reference sequence). J gave up 2 bases and V 4 bases, and 9 bases lay outside the gene matches. The CDR3 coding sequence is TGTGCCAGCAGCCCCGGACTAGCGGGGGGCCAAGCAAACACCGGGGAGCTGTTTTTT. Translated, it gives CASSPGLAGGQANTGELFF.

This sequence joins TRBV2 and TRBJ1-4, with a possible D match to TRBD1 (5 bases). Germline CDR1 SNHLY, CDR2 FYNNEI. The CDR3 runs to 14 residues. The V and J ends lost 6 bases and 4 bases respectively, with 12 bases between them. The CDR3 region is CASRGTGGNEKLFF. CDR3 nucleotides: TGTGCCAGCAGAGGGACGGGGGGTAATGAAAAACTGTTTTTT.

This clone showed up just a few times. This chain joins TRBV6-2 or TRBV6-3 and TRBJ1-5, with D possibly being TRBD1 (6 bases). With 3 bases removed from V and 5 bases from J, the gap between germline ends came to 20 bases. The germline CDR1 and CDR2 sequences are MNHEY and SVGEGT. This CDR3 has 17 amino acids. CDR3 nucleotides: TGTGCCAGCAGTTATCGGACACAGGGAATGGGGGATCAGCCCCAGCATTTT. Its translation is CASSYRTQGMGDQPQHF.

The gene calls are TRBV28 and TRBJ1-2; 12 nucleotides align to TRBD1. The ends lost 3 bases at V and 8 bases at J; junction bases unmatched: 10. CDR1 is MDHEN, CDR2 SYDVKM, per germline. This CDR3 has 16 amino acids. CDR3 nucleotide sequence: TGTGCCAGCAGTTTTGGGACAGGGGGCGAGTCCGGGGGCTACACCTTC. The encoded protein is CASSFGTGGESGGYTF.

The rearrangement links TRBV18 to TRBJ2-6, with D possibly TRBD2 on 5 matching bases. Trimming left V 0 bases short and J 4 bases short, with 10 bases between. CDR1 is KGHSH, CDR2 LQKENI, per germline. The CDR3 extends over 16 amino acids. In DNA form, the CDR3 reads TGTGCCAGCTCACCACCCTTCGGGGTCGGGGCCAACGTCCTGACTTTC. As protein: CASSPPFGVGANVLTF.

J is TRBJ2-3 and V is TRBV28; weak D call: TRBD1 (6 bases). From germline, CDR1 is MDHEN and CDR2 SYDVKM. The length of the CDR3 is 15 residues. The germline V and J ends were trimmed by 7 bases and 2 bases, with 16 bases remaining between them. The CDR3 protein is CASKQGQLDTDTQYF. CDR3 coding DNA: TGTGCCAGCAAGCAAGGACAGCTGGACACAGATACGCAGTATTTT.

V is TRBV11-2 and J is TRBJ1-5; D unclear. Germline CDR1 SGHAT, CDR2 FQNNGV. V was clipped by 5 bases and J by 2 bases, with 10 bases between them. The length of the CDR3 is 14 residues. For the CDR3, the DNA is TGTGCCAGCAGCACCGGACTAGGCAATCAGCCCCAGCATTTT. It is translated as CASSTGLGNQPQHF. The full variable domain, completed using reference TRBV11-2 and TRBJ1-5, is EAGVAQSPRYKIIEKRQSVAFWCNPISGHATLYWYQQILGQGPKLLIQFQNNGVVDDSQLPKDRFSAERLKGVDSTLKIQPAKLEDSAVYLCASSTGLGNQPQHFGDGTRLSIL.

V gene TRBV11-3 combines with J gene TRBJ2-5; 8 positions agree with TRBD1. This CDR3 is 16 amino acids long. Germline V gives CDR1 SGHNT, CDR2 YENEEA. Trimming took 2 bases from V and 7 from J; bases not matched to a gene: 12. The CDR3 spells CASSLRSPGGAGTQYF. The CDR3 DNA reads as TGTGCCAGCAGCTTAAGATCTCCAGGGGGCGCAGGGACCCAGTACTTC.